The 8 T cell receptor beta chains presented below share a single source sample, sequenced in a study of blood T cell repertoires in COVID-19. Using immunoSEQ multiplex PCR, the repertoire was profiled, and TCRdb retains in-frame clones only, with some absent. The sample comprises around 68,000 clones, around nine tenths of which are singletons, and about 2.1% rests with the top ten. Material: peripheral blood. All receptors come from a human donor in a cohort sampled during active COVID-19.

The rearrangement uses TRBV7-6 and TRBJ2-1; 11 bases are a match to TRBD2. V gave up 2 bases and J gave up 7 bases; unmatched junction bases: 1. Germline V gene lookup returns CDR1 SGHVS and CDR2 FNYEAQ. CDR3 size: 14 residues. The CDR3 sequence is CASSLIAGGNEQFF. For the CDR3, the DNA is TGTGCCAGCAGCTTAATAGCGGGGGGGAATGAGCAGTTCTTC.

The chain combines TRBV28 with TRBJ1-2, with 7 bases matching TRBD1. This CDR3 comprises 13 residues. J was trimmed by 7 bases and V by 7 bases; bases with no gene match: 9. Germline CDR1 MDHEN, CDR2 SYDVKM. CDR3 region: CASKEGAKRGYTF. DNA for the CDR3: TGTGCCAGCAAGGAGGGGGCCAAACGTGGCTACACCTTC.

V usage is TRBV19 and J usage is TRBJ1-3; D uncertain. The V gene's germline CDR1 is LNHDA and CDR2 SQIVND (reference sequence). Trimming stripped 3 bases from V and 0 bases from J, with 9 bases between. There are 15 residues in the CDR3. This CDR3 is CASSIGERSGNTIYF. The CDR3 coding sequence is TGTGCCAGTAGTATCGGGGAACGCTCTGGAAACACCATATATTTT.

The V gene is TRBV29-1, the J gene TRBJ2-7; 9 bases map to TRBD1. CDR1 is SQVTM and CDR2 is ANQGSEA in the germline V gene. V shed 4 bases, J shed 5 bases, and the junction held 9 bases outside the gene matches. The CDR3 contains 14 residues. CDR3 loop: CSVGTGTGTHEQYF. CDR3 DNA sequence: TGCAGCGTTGGGACCGGGACAGGGACCCACGAGCAGTACTTC.

This clone has a single count. The chain joins TRBV30 to TRBJ1-4, with 7 bases that match TRBD1. In germline, CDR1 is GTSNPN, CDR2 SVGIG (reference sequence). V gave up 8 bases and J gave up 0 bases; unmatched junction bases: 0. The CDR3 spans 12 residues. The CDR3: CAGTATNEKLFF. CDR3 nucleotides: TGTGCCGGGACAGCAACTAATGAAAAACTGTTTTTT.

CDR3 loop: CASSFGQGAGELFF. The CDR3 nucleotides are TGTGCCAGCAGCTTTGGACAGGGGGCCGGGGAGCTGTTTTTT. The V call is TRBV5-6, the J call TRBJ2-2; 10 bases align to TRBD1. The CDR3 loop spans 14 amino acids. CDR1 and CDR2 (germline): SGHDT, YYEEEE. The junction had 1 base not matched to a gene; V was cut back by 2 bases and J by 6 bases.

The chain employs TRBV5-4 and TRBJ1-2; D is unclear. V was pared by 3 bases and J by 2 bases, with 8 bases between. Per the germline V gene, CDR1 is SGHNT and CDR2 is YYREEE (reference sequence). The CDR3 runs to 13 residues. The CDR3 sequence: CASSYISNYGYTF. The CDR3 bases are TGTGCCAGCAGCTATATCTCGAACTATGGCTACACCTTC.

A few counts support this clone. The chain has TRBV4-1 and TRBJ2-1; TRBD2 aligns across 14 bases. J gave up 1 base and V 3 bases, and 11 bases lay outside the gene matches. The CDR3 spans 20 residues. CDR1 is MGHRA and CDR2 is YSYEKL in the germline V gene. DNA for the CDR3: TGCGCCAGCAGCCACCGGTCCAGACTAGCGGGGGGGCAGTCCTACAATGAGCAGTTCTTC. It codes for CASSHRSRLAGGQSYNEQFF.